The next 29 T cell receptor beta chains were all read from a single sample in a study of blood T cell repertoires in COVID-19. Only in-frame clones appear in the TCRdb table, and some are missing; sequencing was by immunoSEQ multiplex PCR. The data hold 50,000 to 65,000 clones, with about 86% observed a single time. The specimen was peripheral blood. The receptors here all came from a human donor in a cohort sampled during active COVID-19.

The rearrangement uses TRBV6-4 and TRBJ1-6, with D possibly TRBD1 on 5 matching bases. The CDR3 totals 13 residues. The V gene lost 4 bases and the J gene lost 7 bases, with 8 bases spanning the gap. Germline lookup yields CDR1 MRHNA and CDR2 SNTAGT. The CDR3 coding sequence is TGTGCCAGCAGTGCGAAGGGGAATTCACCCCTCCACTTT. Translated, it gives CASSAKGNSPLHF.

This chain uses TRBV4-3 with TRBJ2-1; possibly TRBD2 for D (6 bases). Germline V CDR1 and CDR2: LGHNA, YSLEER. The CDR3 is 16 amino acids. Trimming pared 0 bases from V and 5 bases from J, leaving 14 bases between. For the CDR3, the DNA is TGCGCCAGCAGCCAAGATCTCCGTACTAGCCACAATGAGCAGTTCTTC. This codes for CASSQDLRTSHNEQFF.

V is TRBV2 and J is TRBJ1-5, with 11 positions matching TRBD1. The germline V gene encodes CDR1 SNHLY and CDR2 FYNNEI. The CDR3 consists of 14 residues. The trim removed 6 bases at V and 4 bases at J, leaving 2 bases unmatched. CDR3: CASRRDRGNQPQHF. CDR3 in DNA: TGTGCCAGCAGGCGGGACAGGGGGAATCAGCCCCAGCATTTT.

This chain joins TRBV14 and TRBJ2-1; D may be TRBD2 (6 bases). This CDR3 is built from 16 residues. Trimming pared 1 base from V and 7 bases from J, leaving 17 bases between. Germline V gives CDR1 SGHDN, CDR2 FVKESK. CDR3 region: CASSQGLGPPRNEQFF. The CDR3 nucleotides are TGTGCCAGCAGCCAAGGACTAGGTCCCCCCCGAAATGAGCAGTTCTTC.

The chain recombines TRBV6-5 with TRBJ1-1; TRBD1 agrees at 7 bases. The germline gives CDR1 MNHEY, CDR2 SVGAGI. The CDR3 sequence is 14 residues long. V shed 5 bases and J 3 bases; nucleotides not matched to a gene: 6. CDR3 sequence: CASSQLTGHTEAFF. The CDR3 bases are TGTGCCAGCAGTCAACTGACAGGGCACACTGAAGCTTTCTTT.

The chain couples TRBV13 to TRBJ2-7, with D hard to call. V was trimmed by 5 bases and J by 2 bases, leaving 4 bases between them. Germline V gives CDR1 PRHDT, CDR2 FYEKMQ (reference sequence). This CDR3 is built from 11 residues. The DNA of the CDR3 is TGTGCCAGCAGCCCAGCCTACGAGCAGTACTTC. It translates to CASSPAYEQYF.

This clone was seen just once. The gene calls are TRBV27 and TRBJ1-2; no definite D call. The germline V gene encodes CDR1 MNHEY and CDR2 SMNVEV (reference sequence). There are 13 residues in the CDR3. Trimming pared 0 bases from V and 7 bases from J, leaving 9 bases between. The CDR3 nucleotides are TGTGCCAGCAGTTTATCAGGAGGTGGTGGCTACACCTTC. Amino acid sequence: CASSLSGGGGYTF.

This chain uses TRBV7-3 with TRBJ1-6, with a weak D call TRBD1 (6 bases). V gave up 5 bases and J gave up 9 bases, with 11 bases separating them. Germline V gives CDR1 SGHTA, CDR2 FQGTGA. The CDR3 runs 13 residues. The CDR3 nucleotides are TGTGCCAGCAGCGCAGGACAGTTTTCACCCCTCCACTTT. This sequence encodes CASSAGQFSPLHF.

This clone was recorded only once. V is TRBV18 and J is TRBJ2-1, with 11 bases that match TRBD2. V lost 5 bases to trimming and J lost 9 bases; unmatched junction nucleotides: 12. The CDR3 covers 16 residues. From germline, CDR1 is KGHSH and CDR2 LQKENI. CDR3 coding DNA: TGTGCCAGCTCAGCTCGACTAGCGGGACTTTCTGGTGAGCAGTTCTTC. Protein: CASSARLAGLSGEQFF. Together with reference TRBV18 and TRBJ2-1, the CDR3 gives the full variable domain: NAGVMQNPRHLVRRRGQEARLRCSPMKGHSHVYWYRQLPEEGLKFMVYLQKENIIDESGMPKERFSAEFPKEGPSILRIQQVVRGDSAAYFCASSARLAGLSGEQFFGPGTRLTVL.

The chain links TRBV5-1 to TRBJ1-1, with 9 nucleotides matching TRBD1. This CDR3 spans 18 amino acids. V was pared by 0 bases and J by 0 bases, with 9 bases of the junction left unmatched. The germline CDR1 and CDR2 sequences are SGHRS and YFSETQ. CDR3 DNA sequence: TGCGCCAGCAGCTTGGTCCCGGGACAGGGTCCGTTGAACACTGAAGCTTTCTTT. As protein: CASSLVPGQGPLNTEAFF.

The V call is TRBV7-8, the J call TRBJ1-1, with 7 bases matching TRBD1. This CDR3 is 16 amino acids long. In germline, CDR1 is SGHVS, CDR2 FQNEAQ. The trim removed 2 bases at V and 0 bases at J, leaving 6 bases unmatched. CDR3: CASSLFKGALNTEAFF. For the CDR3, the DNA is TGTGCCAGCAGCTTATTTAAGGGGGCTTTGAACACTGAAGCTTTCTTT.

The gene calls are TRBV7-9 and TRBJ2-5; 8 bases are a match to TRBD2. CDR3 length: 17 residues. V was clipped by 1 base and J by 5 bases; unmatched bases: 12. Germline-derived CDR1 and CDR2 are SEHNR and FQNEAQ (reference sequence). The CDR3 DNA sequence: TGTGCCAGCAGCTTAGTGCCGGGAGGGCTCGAGATCGAGACCCAGTACTTC. This encodes CASSLVPGGLEIETQYF.

J is TRBJ1-2 and V is TRBV15; TRBD1 agrees at 8 bases. CDR1 and CDR2 from the germline V gene are LNHNV and YYDKDF (reference sequence). The V gene end was trimmed by 5 bases and the J gene end by 6 bases; junction bases not matched to a gene: 11. The CDR3 runs 15 residues. The CDR3 region is CATSGETGVGHGYTF. In DNA form, the CDR3 reads TGTGCCACCAGCGGTGAGACAGGGGTTGGTCATGGCTACACCTTC.

The chain is built from TRBV3-1 (or the pseudogene TRBV3-2) and TRBJ2-1, with 15 bases fitting TRBD2. The CDR3 has 20 amino acids. Unmatched junction bases numbered 10, after V lost 4 bases and J lost 0 bases. Looked up from germline, CDR1 is LGHDT and CDR2 is YNNKEL (reference sequence). In DNA form, the CDR3 reads TGTGCCAGCAGCCCTCGGAGTGGACTAGCGGGAGGGAGCTCCTACAATGAGCAGTTCTTC. Translating it yields CASSPRSGLAGGSSYNEQFF.

The J gene is TRBJ1-6, the V gene TRBV5-1; D perhaps matches TRBD1 (5 bases). This CDR3 comprises 16 residues. Looked up from germline, CDR1 is SGHRS and CDR2 is YFSETQ. V was clipped by 5 bases and J by 5 bases, with 17 bases between them. DNA for the CDR3: TGCGCCAGCAGACGACAGTCCGTTTTGGATAATTCACCCCTCCACTTT. It translates to CASRRQSVLDNSPLHF.

Sample share makes this clone medium-sized. The chain carries TRBV30 and TRBJ2-7; a possible D gene is TRBD1 (5 bases). The length of the CDR3 is 12 residues. The germline V gene encodes CDR1 GTSNPN and CDR2 SVGIG (reference sequence). V was pared by 4 bases and J by 1 base, with 8 bases between. The CDR3 coding sequence is TGTGCCTGGACAGGGCTTTCCTACGAGCAGTACTTC. Translation: CAWTGLSYEQYF.

The chain is built from TRBV18 and TRBJ1-6; 7 positions agree with TRBD1. This CDR3 comprises 13 residues. CDR1 and CDR2 (germline): KGHSH, LQKENI. V shed 10 bases and J 7 bases; nucleotides not matched to a gene: 7. This CDR3 reads CATLQGYNSPLHF. Here the CDR3 DNA reads TGTGCCACCTTACAGGGGTACAATTCACCCCTCCACTTT. Variable domain in full (rest from reference TRBV18 and TRBJ1-6): NAGVMQNPRHLVRRRGQEARLRCSPMKGHSHVYWYRQLPEEGLKFMVYLQKENIIDESGMPKERFSAEFPKEGPSILRIQQVVRGDSAAYFCATLQGYNSPLHFGNGTRLTVT.

J is TRBJ2-2 and V is TRBV7-6, with TRBD2 as a possible D gene (5 bases). Germline V gene data show CDR1 as SGHVS and CDR2 as FNYEAQ. V was cut by 5 bases and J by 0 bases, with 10 bases left in between. The CDR3 spans 15 residues. The CDR3 DNA reads TGTGCCAGCAGCCCAAGCGGCCCGAACACCGGGGAGCTGTTTTTT. This encodes CASSPSGPNTGELFF. Full variable domain (remainder filled in from reference TRBV7-6 and TRBJ2-2): GAGVSQSPRYKVTKRGQDVALRCDPISGHVSLYWYRQALGQGPEFLTYFNYEAQQDKSGLPNDRFSAERPEGSISTLTIQRTEQRDSAMYRCASSPSGPNTGELFFGEGSRLTVL.

The rearrangement joins TRBV19 to TRBJ1-5; 9 nucleotides agree with TRBD1. Germline V lookup: CDR1 LNHDA, CDR2 SQIVND (reference sequence). Trimming took 10 bases from V and 0 from J; bases not matched to a gene: 10. This CDR3 is built from 16 residues. The CDR3: CAISDRGEYSNQPQHF. The CDR3 nucleotides are TGTGCCATTTCGGACAGGGGAGAATATAGCAATCAGCCCCAGCATTTT.

The chain joins TRBV6-1 to TRBJ2-7; D is undetermined. CDR3 length equals 15 residues. Germline V lookup: CDR1 MNHNS, CDR2 SASEGT. Trimming pared 2 bases from V and 0 bases from J, leaving 11 bases between. CDR3 nucleotide sequence: TGTGCCAGCAGTGAACTAGATAGGAGCTCCTACGAGCAGTACTTC. Translation: CASSELDRSSYEQYF.

Written as DNA, the CDR3 is TGTGCCAGCAGCTCCCACGCCGGGACAATTAACACCGGGGAGCTGTTTTTT. It yields the protein CASSSHAGTINTGELFF. V usage is TRBV7-8 and J usage is TRBJ2-2, with D perhaps matching TRBD1 (6 bases). The V and J ends lost 4 bases and 2 bases respectively, with 17 bases between them. From germline, CDR1 is SGHVS and CDR2 FQNEAQ. The length of the CDR3 is 17 residues.

This chain links TRBV7-2 with TRBJ2-5; 8 bases agree with TRBD1. Germline CDR1 is SGHTA and CDR2 is FQGNSA. This CDR3 comprises 16 residues. V was pared by 5 bases and J by 2 bases, with 10 bases of the junction left unmatched. CDR3 residues: CASSPLSGGLQETQYF. The CDR3 coding sequence is TGTGCCAGCAGCCCCCTTTCAGGGGGCTTACAAGAGACCCAGTACTTC.

The J gene is TRBJ2-7, the V gene TRBV5-1; 12 bases are shared with TRBD2. This CDR3 has 15 amino acids. V gave up 2 bases and J gave up 6 bases; unmatched junction bases: 6. Looked up from germline, CDR1 is SGHRS and CDR2 is YFSETQ. CDR3 bases: TGCGCCAGCAGCTTAGAGACTAGCGGGAGTGGCGAGCAGTACTTC. Its protein product is CASSLETSGSGEQYF.

The chain has TRBV9 and TRBJ2-5; TRBD2 matches at 9 bases. The germline gives CDR1 SGDLS, CDR2 YYNGEE. This CDR3 is 14 amino acids long. V lost 3 bases and J lost 3; bases outside the gene matches: 3. The CDR3 protein is CASSDAGGKETQYF. The CDR3 nucleotides are TGTGCCAGCAGCGATGCGGGGGGGAAAGAGACCCAGTACTTC.

The gene calls are TRBV27 and TRBJ2-7; 9 nucleotides agree with TRBD2. The germline gives CDR1 MNHEY, CDR2 SMNVEV (reference sequence). This CDR3 region has 14 residues. Trimming cost V 6 bases and J 2 bases; bases outside gene matches: 5. CDR3 sequence reads: CASSLAGSAYEQYF. CDR3 bases: TGTGCCAGCAGCCTAGCGGGAAGTGCCTACGAGCAGTACTTC.

The V call is TRBV24-1, the J call TRBJ2-1; possible D gene TRBD2, 5 bases. The CDR3 contains 16 residues. Germline lookup yields CDR1 KGHDR and CDR2 SFDVKD. V was clipped by 3 bases and J by 5 bases, with 16 bases between them. The CDR3 DNA is TGTGCCACCAGTGATCCTAGCTCTGCATGGAACAATGAGCAGTTCTTC. It yields the protein CATSDPSSAWNNEQFF.

This clone has only a few counts. This chain joins TRBV5-4 and TRBJ2-3, with D maybe TRBD1 (5 bases). Per germline, CDR1 SGHNT and CDR2 YYREEE (reference sequence). Trimming pared 4 bases from V and 5 bases from J, leaving 11 bases between. CDR3 length: 13 amino acids. In DNA, the CDR3 is TGTGCCAGCAGCCCTAGACAGCGAGATACGCAGTATTTT. It encodes CASSPRQRDTQYF.

The chain couples TRBV28 to TRBJ2-2, with TRBD1 matching over 10 bases. CDR3 length equals 15 residues. J was trimmed by 6 bases and V by 5 bases; bases with no gene match: 6. Looked up from germline, CDR1 is MDHEN and CDR2 is SYDVKM. The CDR3: CASSRRDRGSGELFF. The CDR3 DNA reads as TGTGCCAGCAGTCGACGGGACAGGGGATCCGGGGAGCTGTTTTTT.

The V and J genes are TRBV14 and TRBJ2-1; no definite D call. Germline CDR1 SGHDN, CDR2 FVKESK. Trimming shortened V by 4 bases and J by 8 bases, and 9 bases separated the two germline ends. The CDR3 is 12 amino acids. CDR3 DNA sequence: TGTGCCAGCAGCCCTAATCGGGATGAGCAGTTCTTC. Amino acid sequence: CASSPNRDEQFF.